This T cell receptor (beta chain) was observed in a study of T cells of healthy individuals (dated 2018 in TCRdb). The method behind the library was 5' RACE. This sample was sequenced with an Illumina MiSeq. In TCRdb, the public reads were trimmed at Q25 with fastp and aligned with MiXCR, with productive beta chains retained. Each entry merges the rows of one CDR3 protein and shows their most common DNA and genes. The sample table shows 90,000 to 100,000 distinct CDR3 sequences, and approximately 15% are seen once. About 6% of the sample rests with the top ten. Worth noting for this clonotype: It has no known antigen specificity. No base quality values were provided; no much bigger clone lies one nucleotide off.

The cysteine opens and the phenylalanine closes a CDR3 of 14 amino acids. Only the CDR3 DNA stays, 42 bases, in frame from base 1. CDR1 LNHDA and CDR2 SQIVND are derived from the germline V gene (reference sequence). V has 3 bases trimmed and J has 6 bases trimmed; junction bases matching no gene number 4. The chain was built from TRBV19 and TRBJ2-7; TRBD1 fits 11 bases in the junction. The TCR sequence derives from a human donor in good health. This receptor has the CDR3 CASSIIGQGAEQYF. The nucleotide sequence reads as follows: TGTGCCAGTAGTATTATCGGACAGGGGGCCGAGCAGTACTTC.